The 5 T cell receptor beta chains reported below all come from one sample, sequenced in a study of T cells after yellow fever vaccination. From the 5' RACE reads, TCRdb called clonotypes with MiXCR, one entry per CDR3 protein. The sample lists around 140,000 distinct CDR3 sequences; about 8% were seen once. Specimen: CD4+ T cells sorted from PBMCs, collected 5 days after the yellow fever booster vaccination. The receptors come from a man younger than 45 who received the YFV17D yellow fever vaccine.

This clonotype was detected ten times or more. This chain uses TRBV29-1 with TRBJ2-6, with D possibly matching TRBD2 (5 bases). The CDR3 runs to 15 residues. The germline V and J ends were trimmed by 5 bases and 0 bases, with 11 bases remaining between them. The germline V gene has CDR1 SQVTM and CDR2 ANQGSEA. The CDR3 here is CSVRTGSSGANVLTF. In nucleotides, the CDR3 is TGCAGCGTTCGCACGGGAAGCTCTGGGGCCAACGTCCTGACTTTC.

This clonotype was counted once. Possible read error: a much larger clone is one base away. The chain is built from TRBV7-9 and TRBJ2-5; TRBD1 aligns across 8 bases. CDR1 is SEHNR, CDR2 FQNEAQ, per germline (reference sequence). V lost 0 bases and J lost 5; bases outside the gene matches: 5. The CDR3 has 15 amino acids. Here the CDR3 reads CASSLADRGAETQYF. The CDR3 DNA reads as TGTGCCAGCAGCTTAGCAGACAGGGGTGCGGAGACCCAGTACTTC. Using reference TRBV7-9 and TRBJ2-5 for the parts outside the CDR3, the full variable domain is DTGVSQNPRHKITKRGQNVTFRCDPISEHNRLYWYRQTLGQGPEFLTYFQNEAQLEKSRLLSDRFSAERPKGSFSTLEIQRTEQGDSAMYLCASSLADRGAETQYFGPGTRLLVL.

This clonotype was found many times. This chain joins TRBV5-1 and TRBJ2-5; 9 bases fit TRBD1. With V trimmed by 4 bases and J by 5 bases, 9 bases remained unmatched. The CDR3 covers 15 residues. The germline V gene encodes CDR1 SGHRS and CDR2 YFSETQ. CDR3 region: CASSPAGTGWETQYF. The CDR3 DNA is TGCGCCAGCAGCCCTGCCGGGACAGGGTGGGAGACCCAGTACTTC.

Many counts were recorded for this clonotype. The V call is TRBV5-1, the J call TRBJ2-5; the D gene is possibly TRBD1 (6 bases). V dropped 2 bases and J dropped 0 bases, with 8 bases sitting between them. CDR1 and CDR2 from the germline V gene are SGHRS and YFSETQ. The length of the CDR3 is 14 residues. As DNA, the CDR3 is TGCGCCAGCAGCTTTGGGACACACCAAGAGACCCAGTACTTC. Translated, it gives CASSFGTHQETQYF.

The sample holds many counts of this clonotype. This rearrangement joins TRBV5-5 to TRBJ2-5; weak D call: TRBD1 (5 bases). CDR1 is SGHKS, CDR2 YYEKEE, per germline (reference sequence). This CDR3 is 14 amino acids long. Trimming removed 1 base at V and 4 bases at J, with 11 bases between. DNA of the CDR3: TGTGCCAGCAGCTTGTTGCAGGGATCAGAGACCCAGTACTTC. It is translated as CASSLLQGSETQYF.